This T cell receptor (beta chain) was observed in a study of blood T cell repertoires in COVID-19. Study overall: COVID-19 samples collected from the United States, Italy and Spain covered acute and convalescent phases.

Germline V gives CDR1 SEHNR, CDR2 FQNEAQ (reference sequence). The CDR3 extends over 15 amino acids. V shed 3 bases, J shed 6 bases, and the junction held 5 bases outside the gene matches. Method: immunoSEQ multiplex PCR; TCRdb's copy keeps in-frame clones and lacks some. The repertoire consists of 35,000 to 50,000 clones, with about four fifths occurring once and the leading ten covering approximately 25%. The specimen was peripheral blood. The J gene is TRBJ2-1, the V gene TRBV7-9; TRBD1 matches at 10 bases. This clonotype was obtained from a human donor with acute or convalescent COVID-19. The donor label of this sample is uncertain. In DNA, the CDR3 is TGTGCCAGCAGCTTTGGGACAGGGGTCCCCAATGAGCAGTTCTTC. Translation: CASSFGTGVPNEQFF.